This TCR beta chain was identified during a study of blood T cell repertoires in COVID-19. Study context: Both acute and convalescent COVID-19 samples were obtained from the United States, Italy and Spain. Sample material is recorded as cDNA or gDNA derived from T cells, B-cell-depleted T cells, or PBMCs.

Participant-given clinical history determined each cohort assignment. Cohort 3 recovered donors had two negative PCRs, clearance, or symptom resolution. Some clones are missing from TCRdb's copy, which holds only in-frame ones; the method was immunoSEQ multiplex PCR. The top ten clones hold roughly 12% of a sample with around 180,000 clones, approximately 80% of them seen once. The germline CDR1 and CDR2 sequences are SGHTS and YDEGEE. This CDR3 region has 16 residues. With V trimmed by 0 bases and J by 1 base, 6 bases remained unmatched. The sample taken for sequencing was PBMCs or T cells enriched from blood (not recorded which). The source of this sequence is a man aged 50-59 years who had recovered from COVID-19. V gene TRBV5-8 combines with J gene TRBJ1-2, with TRBD1 identical over 7 bases. CDR3 residues: CASSLVGQDLNYGYTF. CDR3 nucleotide sequence: TGTGCCAGCAGCTTGGTCGGACAGGACCTTAACTATGGCTACACCTTC.